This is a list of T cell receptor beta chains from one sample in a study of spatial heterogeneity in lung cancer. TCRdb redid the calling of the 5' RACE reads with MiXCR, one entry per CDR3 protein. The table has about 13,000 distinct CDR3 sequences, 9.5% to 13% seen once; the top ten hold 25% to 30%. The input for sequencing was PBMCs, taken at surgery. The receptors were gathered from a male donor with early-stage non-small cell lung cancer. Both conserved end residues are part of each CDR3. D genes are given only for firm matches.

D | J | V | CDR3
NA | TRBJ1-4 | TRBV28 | CASSPPRTPRNEKLFF
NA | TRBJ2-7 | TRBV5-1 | CASSPTSHPYEQYF
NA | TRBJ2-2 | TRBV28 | CASSSTSRQSTGELFF
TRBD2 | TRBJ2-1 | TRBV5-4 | CASSWSGRTYNEQFF
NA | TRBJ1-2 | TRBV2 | CASREQETYGYTF
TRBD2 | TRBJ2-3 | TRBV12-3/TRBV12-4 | CASRTGTSGFSTDTQYF
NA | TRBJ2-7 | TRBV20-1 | CSARDRDGNLREQYF
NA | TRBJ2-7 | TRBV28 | CASSSGVHEQYF
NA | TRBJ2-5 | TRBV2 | CASVSSGPQETQYF
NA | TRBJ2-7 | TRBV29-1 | CSVDGLALYEQYF
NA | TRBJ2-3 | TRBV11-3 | CASSFGPPGVGTDTQYF
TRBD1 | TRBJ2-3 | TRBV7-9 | CASSTGGTDTQYF
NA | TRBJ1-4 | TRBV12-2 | CASRLVGTGEGKNEKLFF
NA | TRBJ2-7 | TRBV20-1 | CSARDWFSYEQYF
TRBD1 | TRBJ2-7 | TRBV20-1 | CSATSKGGFYEQYF
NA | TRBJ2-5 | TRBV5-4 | CASSLGDIQETQYF
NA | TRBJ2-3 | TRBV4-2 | CASSQVSEADTQYF
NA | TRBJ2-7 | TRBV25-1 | CASRPGGGYEQYF
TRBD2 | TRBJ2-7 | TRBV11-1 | CASSPPAGVYEQYF
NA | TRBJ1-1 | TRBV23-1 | CASSQRPRFLNTEAFF
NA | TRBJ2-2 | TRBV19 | CASSIVANTGELFF
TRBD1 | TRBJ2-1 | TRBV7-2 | CASSLRRQGRNNEQFF
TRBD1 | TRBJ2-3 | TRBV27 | CASSLGQGFGTDTQYF
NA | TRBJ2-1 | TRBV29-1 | CSVEGAGFFANEQFF
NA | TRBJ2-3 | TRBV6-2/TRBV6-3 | CASSRRDIDTQYF
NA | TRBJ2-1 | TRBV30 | CAWRQGLMGGRFF
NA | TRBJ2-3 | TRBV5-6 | CASSSTGIKMSDTQYF
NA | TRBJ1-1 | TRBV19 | CASNLEGRIFAEAFF
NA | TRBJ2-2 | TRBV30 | CAWRPMFGELFF
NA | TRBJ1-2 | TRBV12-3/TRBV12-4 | CASSLNREAGYTF
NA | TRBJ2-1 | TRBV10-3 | CAISADGIGEQFF
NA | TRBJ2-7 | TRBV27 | CASSAQSGLAYEQYF
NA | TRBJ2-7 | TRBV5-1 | CASSLSGPGNNEQYF
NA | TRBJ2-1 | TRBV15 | CATSRGGSSYNEQFF
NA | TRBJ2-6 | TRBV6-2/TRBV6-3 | CASSHRLPGANVLTF
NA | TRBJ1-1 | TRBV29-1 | CSVERATEAFF
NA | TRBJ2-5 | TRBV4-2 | CASSQGSQETQYF
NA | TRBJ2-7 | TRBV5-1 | CASSLGGFDYEQYF
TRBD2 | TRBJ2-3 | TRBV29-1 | CSVEEAGPTDTQYF
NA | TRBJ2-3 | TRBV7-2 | CASSRSVGGSTDTQYF
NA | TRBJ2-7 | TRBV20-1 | CSARERRRHEQYF
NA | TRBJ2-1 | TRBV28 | CASSLRGREQFF
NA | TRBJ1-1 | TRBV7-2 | CAGSLAKNTEAFF
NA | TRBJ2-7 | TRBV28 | CASQGNVNSYEQYF
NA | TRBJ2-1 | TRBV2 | CASGRSSSYNEQFF
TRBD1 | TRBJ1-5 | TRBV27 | CASSLGFGQGENQPQHF
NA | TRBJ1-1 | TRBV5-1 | CASSLGGTNTEAFF
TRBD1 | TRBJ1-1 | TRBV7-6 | CASSLDRGFTEAFF
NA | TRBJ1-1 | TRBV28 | CASSFRAGGTEAFF
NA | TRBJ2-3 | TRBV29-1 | CSVEKESTDTQYF
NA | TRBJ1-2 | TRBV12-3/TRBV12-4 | CASSFRTIGYGYTF
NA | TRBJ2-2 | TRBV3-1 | CASSHSAGELFF
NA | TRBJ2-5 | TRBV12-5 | CASGLGLGLQETQYF
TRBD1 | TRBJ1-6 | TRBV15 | CATQGIYNSPLHF
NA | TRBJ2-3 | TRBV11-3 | CASSLSENTQYF
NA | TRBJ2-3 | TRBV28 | CASSPRYRGTDTQYF